The 12 T cell receptor beta chains presented below share a single source sample, sequenced in a study of blood T cell dynamics during melanoma immunotherapy. Assay used: immunoSEQ multiplex PCR; TCRdb lists only in-frame clones, some missing. The data show 15,000 or so clones, approximately 94% seen once. Regarding time point: week 3, after first cycle of checkpoint inhibitor. The material was effector memory CD8+ T cells from blood, obtained from a patient treated with checkpoint blockade. The receptors originated from a human donor with melanoma.

This chain uses TRBV5-1 with TRBJ2-2, with unresolved D. Trimming removed 6 bases at V and 3 bases at J, with 9 bases between. Germline V lookup: CDR1 SGHRS, CDR2 YFSETQ. There are 13 residues in the CDR3. The CDR3 loop is CASTTKDTGELFF. The DNA of the CDR3 is TGCGCCAGCACCACCAAGGACACCGGGGAGCTGTTTTTT.

The chain joins TRBV10-2 to TRBJ2-7; D is unclear. CDR3 length: 11 residues. Germline CDR1 is WSHSY and CDR2 is SAAADI. V was shortened by 2 bases and J by 4 bases, with 3 bases between the two germline ends. The CDR3 spells CASSEGYEQYF. In DNA, the CDR3 is TGCGCCAGCAGTGAGGGGTACGAGCAGTACTTC.

The chain recombines TRBV7-9 with TRBJ1-6; D is undetermined. The V end lost 4 bases, the J end lost 10 bases, and 17 bases lay between the germline ends. Germline V gene lookup returns CDR1 SEHNR and CDR2 FQNEAQ (reference sequence). This CDR3 is 15 amino acids long. The CDR3 DNA follows: TGTGCCAGCAGCTCAGGTCCGCGGTACGGATCACCCCTCCACTTT. It is translated as CASSSGPRYGSPLHF. Using reference TRBV7-9 and TRBJ1-6 for the parts outside the CDR3, the full variable domain is DTGVSQNPRHKITKRGQNVTFRCDPISEHNRLYWYRQTLGQGPEFLTYFQNEAQLEKSRLLSDRFSAERPKGSFSTLEIQRTEQGDSAMYLCASSSGPRYGSPLHFGNGTRLTVT.

The chain uses TRBV2 and TRBJ2-3, with TRBD2 as a possible D gene (6 bases). The CDR3 runs to 17 residues. Trimming stripped 3 bases from V and 0 bases from J, with 16 bases between. The germline V gene has CDR1 SNHLY and CDR2 FYNNEI. The CDR3 sequence is CASSEAGGRPSTDTQYF. In DNA form, the CDR3 reads TGTGCCAGCAGTGAGGCCGGAGGGAGGCCCAGCACAGATACGCAGTATTTT.

The V call is TRBV15, the J call TRBJ2-1; 11 positions agree with TRBD2. Trimming cost V 8 bases and J 5 bases; bases outside gene matches: 5. Germline CDR1 and CDR2: LNHNV and YYDKDF (reference sequence). This CDR3 spans 14 amino acids. The CDR3 reads CATSGTSGNNEQFF. For the CDR3, the DNA is TGTGCCACCTCGGGGACTAGCGGAAACAATGAGCAGTTCTTC. Looking up the rest from reference TRBV15 and TRBJ2-1 gives the full variable domain: DAMVIQNPRYQVTQFGKPVTLSCSQTLNHNVMYWYQQKSSQAPKLLFHYYDKDFNNEADTPDNFQSRRPNTSFCFLDIRSPGLGDTAMYLCATSGTSGNNEQFFGPGTRLTVL.

This clone was recorded only once. In DNA, the CDR3 is TGCGCCAGCAGCTTGGCGAGCGGGAGCTACGAGCAGTACTTC. Amino acid sequence: CASSLASGSYEQYF. The chain is built from TRBV5-1 and TRBJ2-7; 8 nucleotides align to TRBD2. This CDR3 contains 14 residues. Germline CDR1 and CDR2: SGHRS and YFSETQ. Trimming removed 0 bases from V and 3 bases from J; junction bases left unmatched: 2.

The rearrangement joins TRBV28 to TRBJ1-5; D remains unclear. V was clipped by 3 bases and J by 0 bases, with 9 bases between them. The CDR3 consists of 15 residues. Looked up from germline, CDR1 is MDHEN and CDR2 is SYDVKM. The CDR3 sequence is CASSFPQDSNQPQHF. The CDR3 DNA reads as TGTGCCAGCAGTTTTCCTCAGGATAGCAATCAGCCCCAGCATTTT.

The genes are TRBV28 and TRBJ2-1; D remains ambiguous. The V end was cut by 7 bases, the J end by 5 bases, with 9 bases between. The germline V gene encodes CDR1 MDHEN and CDR2 SYDVKM. The CDR3 has 12 amino acids. CDR3 DNA: TGTGCCAGCAAGGGCCCAAACAATGAGCAGTTCTTC. Translated, it gives CASKGPNNEQFF.

J is TRBJ2-1 and V is TRBV19; unclear D gene. Trimming took off 5 bases at V and 0 bases at J, with 8 bases between the two ends. Germline assignment: CDR1 LNHDA and CDR2 SQIVND (reference sequence). The length of the CDR3 is 14 residues. The CDR3 sequence: CASSVFSSYNEQFF. For the CDR3, the DNA is TGTGCCAGTAGTGTATTCAGCTCCTACAATGAGCAGTTCTTC.

The chain is built from TRBV28 and TRBJ2-7, with TRBD2 identical over 12 bases. V shed 7 bases, J shed 0 bases, and the junction held 13 bases outside the gene matches. Germline V gene lookup returns CDR1 MDHEN and CDR2 SYDVKM. CDR3 length: 18 residues. The CDR3 nucleotides are TGTGCCAGCACCACCCAACCTAGCGGGAGGGCCTACTCCTACGAGCAGTACTTC. It yields the protein CASTTQPSGRAYSYEQYF.

The CDR3 DNA reads TGCGCCAGCAGTCAAGGGTCCCGGGGCACCGGGGAGCTGTTTTTT. Translation: CASSQGSRGTGELFF. The rearrangement joins TRBV23-1 to TRBJ2-2; tentatively, D is TRBD2 (5 bases). TRBV23-1 is recorded as an ORF, its role being uncertain. The CDR3 length is 15 residues. V lost 2 bases and J lost 4, with 11 bases in between.

The genes are TRBV13 and TRBJ2-1, with TRBD2 identical over 10 bases. The J segment lost 6 bases and the V segment lost 5 bases, leaving 7 bases of the junction unmatched. The CDR3 length is 15 residues. Germline CDR1 is PRHDT and CDR2 is FYEKMQ (reference sequence). The CDR3 reads CASSLGLAVLNEQFF. The CDR3 DNA is TGTGCCAGCAGCCTTGGACTAGCGGTACTCAATGAGCAGTTCTTC.